What follows is one T cell receptor beta chain and its context. J was trimmed by 6 bases and V by 7 bases; bases with no gene match: 14. The CDR3 runs 15 residues. Per germline, CDR1 SQVTM and CDR2 ANQGSEA. The data were taken from a study of blood T cell repertoires in COVID-19. Overall study: Italy, Spain and the United States were the sources of the convalescent and acute COVID-19 samples.

Methods used by the authors: Counts of nucleated cells, estimated from reference gene primer amplification, were obtained. Using immunoSEQ multiplex PCR, the repertoire was profiled, and TCRdb retains in-frame clones only, with some absent. That table furnishes V, J and clone size, whereas the DNA furnished D and trimming. The data hold around 20,000 clones, with roughly 85% observed a single time. The chain joins TRBV29-1 to TRBJ1-4, with 7 bases matching TRBD1. Source material: peripheral blood. This clonotype was sampled from a human donor with active COVID-19. The donor label of this sample is uncertain. The CDR3: CSAGPDRVGDEKLFF. The DNA of the CDR3 is TGCAGCGCCGGCCCCGACAGGGTTGGTGATGAAAAACTGTTTTTT.